This T cell receptor beta chain stems from a study of T-cell memory formation after mild COVID-19. With V trimmed by 3 bases and J by 2 bases, 4 bases remained unmatched. CDR1 is MGHRA and CDR2 is YSYEKL in the germline V gene. The CDR3 is 14 residues long. TCRdb independently ran MiXCR on the 5' RACE reads; one entry per CDR3 protein. The table shows 470,000 or so distinct CDR3 sequences, with approximately 19% occurring only once. The material sequenced was PBMCs or a T cell subset sorted from them (not recorded which). This sequence joins TRBV4-1 and TRBJ2-7, with TRBD1 matching 7 bases. The sequence derives from a man between 18 and 35 years old who had mild COVID-19 (a few samples of this study predate the infection). Cell type and time point are not known. CDR3 nucleotides: TGCGCCAGCAGCCAGAACAGGGGCGCCTACGAGCAGTACTTC. This encodes CASSQNRGAYEQYF.